This is a list of T cell receptor beta chains from one sample in a study of tumor-infiltrating lymphocytes in primary liver carcinoma. TCRdb re-called the multiplex PCR reads with MiXCR, one entry per CDR3 protein. The sample consists of roughly 100,000 distinct CDR3 sequences, approximately 80% of them appearing once. The specimen was liver tumor tissue from sampling region 3. These receptors all stem from a man aged 40-55 years with primary liver carcinoma and hepatitis B virus infection. Each CDR3 is given with its conserved first and last residue. Each record gives: D gene, clone size, J gene, V gene, CDR3 protein, CDR3 DNA. A D gene is named only where the DNA matches it firmly. Clone sizes are given selectively: once, few, many, or a class where the clone is expanded.

D gene: TRBD2
clone size: -
J gene: TRBJ2-1
V gene: TRBV5-6
CDR3 protein: CASSQIIAGGVDDEQIF
CDR3 DNA: TGTGCCAGCAGCCAGATCATAGCGGGAGGGGTAGACGATGAGCAGATCTTC

D gene: -
clone size: -
J gene: TRBJ1-1
V gene: TRBV6-6
CDR3 protein: CASSTGKTTEAFF
CDR3 DNA: TGTGCCAGCAGCACAGGGAAGACTACAGAAGCTTTCTTT

D gene: -
clone size: few
J gene: TRBJ1-2
V gene: TRBV19
CDR3 protein: CASSEGPYCSYTF
CDR3 DNA: TGTGCCAGTAGTGAGGGTCCGTATTGTAGCTACACTTTC

D gene: -
clone size: -
J gene: TRBJ2-3
V gene: TRBV6-2/TRBV6-3
CDR3 protein: CASIYAWESDTQYF
CDR3 DNA: TGTGCCAGCATTTACGCGTGGGAATCAGATACGCAGTATTTT

D gene: -
clone size: -
J gene: TRBJ1-2
V gene: TRBV11-2
CDR3 protein: CVSTSNPGVGYTF
CDR3 DNA: TGTGTCAGCACCTCTAACCCAGGGGTAGGCTACACCTTC

D gene: -
clone size: once
J gene: TRBJ2-7
V gene: TRBV29-1
CDR3 protein: CSVEGVHEQCF
CDR3 DNA: TGCAGCGTTGAAGGGGTTCATGAGCAGTGCTTC

D gene: -
clone size: -
J gene: TRBJ2-7
V gene: TRBV14
CDR3 protein: CTSSQNQEREQYF
CDR3 DNA: TGTACCAGCAGCCAAAATCAGGAACGGGAGCAGTACTTC

D gene: -
clone size: -
J gene: TRBJ2-1
V gene: TRBV5-1
CDR3 protein: CASGTHGSSYNEQFF
CDR3 DNA: TGCGCCAGCGGCACCCATGGGTCCTCCTATAATGAGCAGTTCTTC

D gene: -
clone size: -
J gene: TRBJ2-7
V gene: TRBV4-3
CDR3 protein: CASSQGTGSRYHEQYF
CDR3 DNA: TGCGCCAGCAGCCAAGGGACGGGGAGCAGATACCACGAGCAGTACTTC

D gene: -
clone size: -
J gene: TRBJ1-5
V gene: TRBV6-6
CDR3 protein: CISSYLTGMSNQPHHF
CDR3 DNA: TGTATCAGCAGTTACTTAACGGGGATGAGCAATCAGCCCCACCATTTT

D gene: -
clone size: -
J gene: TRBJ2-1
V gene: TRBV6-6
CDR3 protein: CASSLGRRSGQFF
CDR3 DNA: TGTGCCAGCAGTTTAGGACGGAGAAGTGGGCAGTTCTTC

D gene: TRBD2
clone size: -
J gene: TRBJ2-1
V gene: TRBV6-4
CDR3 protein: CANSDGTSGNNEQFF
CDR3 DNA: TGTGCCAACAGTGATGGGACTAGCGGGAACAATGAGCAGTTCTTC

D gene: TRBD1
clone size: -
J gene: TRBJ2-7
V gene: TRBV6-2/TRBV6-3
CDR3 protein: CAISLRDRAHEQYF
CDR3 DNA: TGTGCCATTAGTCTCCGGGACAGGGCCCACGAGCAGTACTTC